This TCR beta chain derives from a study of blood T cell repertoires in COVID-19. About the research overall: Acute and convalescent COVID-19 specimens originated in the United States, Italy and Spain. Nucleic acid was either cDNA or gDNA, and it came from T cells, B-cell-depleted T cells, or PBMCs.

In Seattle, patients joined the study during active infection and were tracked longitudinally. Germline CDR1 reads MNHEY; CDR2 reads SVGAGI. Trimming left V 2 bases short and J 0 bases short, with 11 bases between. The CDR3 has 16 amino acids. In the original analysis: Estimation of nucleated cell counts was performed using reference gene primer amplification. The data were produced by immunoSEQ multiplex PCR, yet TCRdb's version contains in-frame clones alone and is incomplete. From that table come the V and J calls and clone size; the DNA was used to work out D and trimming. The sample records around 180,000 clones, more than 70% being singletons.

Sequencing was done on a sample of peripheral blood. The V and J genes are TRBV6-5 and TRBJ1-3; TRBD1 might be the D (6 bases). The clonotype comes from a person between 70 and 80 years old with COVID-19, enrolled during active disease. CDR3 DNA: TGTGCCAGCAGTTACGACCGGGGGGCCTCTGGAAACACCATATATTTT. Translation: CASSYDRGASGNTIYF.